A single sample gave rise to the 21 T cell receptor beta chains below, sequenced in a study of technical replicates of blood from several donors. This table comes from immunoSEQ multiplex PCR, and its TCRdb copy is limited to in-frame clones, with some not included. Here the sample spans 70,000 to 85,000 clones, about 92% being singletons. Sequenced sample: T cells isolated from PBMCs. The receptors here all came from a human donor in good health.

The chain joins TRBV10-3 to TRBJ2-1, with 10 nucleotides matching TRBD2. Losses at the gene ends were 5 bases for V and 7 bases for J; bases not matched to a gene: 5. The CDR3 is made up of 14 amino acids. The V gene's germline CDR1 is ENHRY and CDR2 SYGVKD. The CDR3 reads CAISKREGRNEQFF. The CDR3 region has the DNA TGTGCCATCAGTAAGCGGGAGGGCCGGAATGAGCAGTTCTTC.

The chain recombines TRBV6-4 with TRBJ2-1; 10 nucleotides line up with TRBD2. The ends lost 4 bases at V and 2 bases at J; junction bases unmatched: 2. The CDR3 is made up of 15 amino acids. From germline, CDR1 is MRHNA and CDR2 SNTAGT. The DNA of the CDR3 is TGTGCCAGCAGTGCTAGCGGGGGCACCTACAATGAGCAGTTCTTC. Translated, it gives CASSASGGTYNEQFF.

This chain links TRBV9 with TRBJ2-3, with 7 bases aligning to TRBD1. Germline CDR1 SGDLS, CDR2 YYNGEE. With V trimmed by 4 bases and J by 0 bases, 8 bases remained unmatched. The CDR3 runs to 16 residues. CDR3 region: CASSPRGLKSTDTQYF. CDR3 sequence (DNA): TGTGCCAGCAGCCCGAGGGGGCTTAAGAGCACAGATACGCAGTATTTT.

The rearrangement uses TRBV29-1 and TRBJ2-5; D gene uncertain. This CDR3 spans 13 amino acids. Germline values: CDR1 SQVTM, CDR2 ANQGSEA. V was pared by 2 bases and J by 2 bases, with 9 bases between. CDR3 coding DNA: TGCAGCGTTGAATGGTGGGCACAAGAGACCCAGTACTTC. It yields the protein CSVEWWAQETQYF. Filled out from reference TRBV29-1 and TRBJ2-5, the complete variable domain reads SAVISQKPSRDICQRGTSLTIQCQVDSQVTMMFWYRQQPGQSLTLIATANQGSEATYESGFVIDKFPISRPNLTFSTLTVSNMSPEDSSIYLCSVEWWAQETQYFGPGTRLLVL.

This clone has just one count. This chain joins TRBV9 and TRBJ1-2; D gene unclear. Between the trimmed V and J ends, which lost 4 bases and 2 bases, there was a span of 9 bases. Germline V gene sequence: CDR1 SGDLS, CDR2 YYNGEE. The CDR3 covers 13 residues. The CDR3 nucleotides read TGTGCCAGCAGCTCTCAGGCAAACTATGGCTACACCTTC. Translated: CASSSQANYGYTF. The full variable domain, its missing parts supplied by reference TRBV9 and TRBJ1-2, is DSGVTQTPKHLITATGQRVTLRCSPRSGDLSVYWYQQSLDQGLQFLIQYYNGEERAKGNILERFSAQQFPDLHSELNLSSLELGDSALYFCASSSQANYGYTFGSGTRLTVV.

V usage is TRBV7-6 and J usage is TRBJ2-1, with D unclear. The CDR3 totals 14 residues. Germline V gives CDR1 SGHVS, CDR2 FNYEAQ. Trimming took off 1 base at V and 9 bases at J, with 13 bases between the two ends. CDR3 protein: CASSLEVSTGEQFF. The CDR3 region has the DNA TGTGCCAGCAGCTTAGAAGTTAGCACCGGTGAGCAGTTCTTC.

The chain links TRBV5-4 to TRBJ1-6; 8 nucleotides match TRBD1. The CDR3 sequence is 17 residues long. Germline V lookup: CDR1 SGHNT, CDR2 YYREEE (reference sequence). V was clipped by 2 bases and J by 4 bases; unmatched bases: 8. This CDR3 reads CASSFSFRGLYNSPLHF. The CDR3 DNA reads TGTGCCAGCAGCTTCTCGTTCAGGGGGCTTTATAATTCACCCCTCCACTTT.

The chain couples TRBV6-1 to TRBJ2-7; 8 bases are a match to TRBD1. Germline loops: CDR1 MNHNS, CDR2 SASEGT. The CDR3 runs to 13 residues. V was pared by 8 bases and J by 3 bases, with 6 bases of the junction left unmatched. The CDR3 nucleotides read TGTGCCAGCGACCGGGACAGGCACTACGAGCAGTACTTC. Translating gives CASDRDRHYEQYF.

This CDR3 reads CASSLAQTAFRADTQYF. CDR3 bases: TGCGCCAGCAGCTTGGCCCAGACCGCCTTCCGGGCAGATACGCAGTATTTT. This sequence joins TRBV5-1 and TRBJ2-3; no clear D gene. V gave up 0 bases and J gave up 4 bases, with 18 bases separating them. Germline values: CDR1 SGHRS, CDR2 YFSETQ. This CDR3 has 17 amino acids. Supplemented by reference TRBV5-1 and TRBJ2-3, the full variable domain reads KAGVTQTPRYLIKTRGQQVTLSCSPISGHRSVSWYQQTPGQGLQFLFEYFSETQRNKGNFPGRFSGRQFSNSRSEMNVSTLELGDSALYLCASSLAQTAFRADTQYFGPGTRLTVL.

This clone was seen once. This rearrangement joins TRBV25-1 to TRBJ1-5; D may be TRBD1 (6 bases). The ends were cut back, 3 bases at V and 5 bases at J, with 8 bases in the middle. The germline gives CDR1 MGHDK, CDR2 SYGVNS. The CDR3 contains 13 residues. The CDR3 loop reads CASSEDSYQPQHF. The CDR3 nucleotides are TGTGCCAGCAGTGAGGACAGTTATCAGCCCCAGCATTTT.

This chain joins TRBV7-9 and TRBJ1-3; 8 bases line up with TRBD1. The CDR3 covers 14 residues. Trimming cost V 4 bases and J 5 bases; bases outside gene matches: 4. Germline CDR1 SEHNR, CDR2 FQNEAQ (reference sequence). CDR3 nucleotide sequence: TGTGCCAGCAGCTCGACAGGGGTACGAAACACCATATATTTT. It translates to CASSSTGVRNTIYF.

The chain carries TRBV10-1 and TRBJ2-3; TRBD2 aligns across 12 bases. Unmatched junction bases numbered 4, after V lost 0 bases and J lost 3 bases. This CDR3 is built from 17 residues. Germline CDR1 is WNHNN and CDR2 is SYGVQD (reference sequence). The CDR3 DNA sequence: TGCGCCAGCAGTGAGTCGACTAGCGGGGGAGTAACAGATACGCAGTATTTT. Translation gives CASSESTSGGVTDTQYF.

CDR3 sequence: CASSSRQAQETQYF. The CDR3 coding sequence is TGTGCCAGCAGCTCGCGACAGGCCCAAGAGACCCAGTACTTC. This chain uses TRBV11-2 with TRBJ2-5; possibly TRBD1 for D (6 bases). From germline, CDR1 is SGHAT and CDR2 FQNNGV. V was trimmed by 4 bases and J by 1 base, leaving 10 bases between them. The CDR3 has 14 residues.

The CDR3 DNA sequence: TGTGCCAGCAGCTATTCCTTTGGACGGAGGGACGAGCAGTACTTC. Protein: CASSYSFGRRDEQYF. The V and J genes are TRBV11-3 and TRBJ2-7; D may be TRBD2 (6 bases). This CDR3 comprises 15 residues. Between the trimmed V and J ends, which lost 4 bases and 5 bases, there was a span of 18 bases. Germline CDR1 reads SGHNT; CDR2 reads YENEEA.

The chain recombines TRBV19 with TRBJ1-2; D perhaps matches TRBD1 (6 bases). Trimming cost V 9 bases and J 8 bases, with 25 bases left between them. This CDR3 is 15 amino acids long. Germline V gene data show CDR1 as LNHDA and CDR2 as SQIVND (reference sequence). The CDR3: CASLRTAGSSVGYTF. CDR3 bases: TGTGCCAGCCTTAGGACAGCCGGTTCCAGTGTGGGCTACACCTTC.

The chain joins TRBV6-6 to TRBJ2-7; D remains unclear. V lost 6 bases and J lost 3, with 12 bases in between. This CDR3 region has 13 residues. The germline gives CDR1 MNHNY, CDR2 SVGAGI (reference sequence). CDR3 sequence reads: CASRTSADYEQYF. Here the CDR3 DNA reads TGTGCCAGCAGGACCAGCGCGGACTACGAGCAGTACTTC.

V usage is TRBV7-9 and J usage is TRBJ2-5; maybe TRBD2 (7 bases). V lost 5 bases and J 2 bases, leaving 21 bases between the germline ends. The CDR3 extends over 17 amino acids. Germline V CDR1 and CDR2: SEHNR, FQNEAQ (reference sequence). This CDR3 reads CASSQVWGGTTQETQYF. The DNA of the CDR3 is TGTGCCAGCAGCCAGGTTTGGGGGGGCACTACACAAGAGACCCAGTACTTC.

The rearrangement links TRBV7-6 to TRBJ2-3, with TRBD2 identical over 9 bases. Trimming cost V 1 base and J 1 base; bases outside gene matches: 3. CDR3 size: 16 residues. Germline assignment: CDR1 SGHVS and CDR2 FNYEAQ. CDR3 sequence: CASSLGTSVRTDTQYF. The CDR3 nucleotides read TGTGCCAGCAGCTTAGGGACTAGCGTCCGCACAGATACGCAGTATTTT.

The J gene is TRBJ2-1, the V gene TRBV11-2; 8 bases are a match to TRBD2. This CDR3 has 15 residues. Germline assignment: CDR1 SGHAT and CDR2 FQNNGV. The V segment lost 5 bases and the J segment 7 bases; nucleotides outside the gene matches: 10. This CDR3 reads CASSASGSSLNEQFF. In DNA form, the CDR3 reads TGTGCCAGCAGCGCAAGCGGGAGCTCTCTGAATGAGCAGTTCTTC. Drawing the rest from reference TRBV11-2 and TRBJ2-1, the complete variable domain is EAGVAQSPRYKIIEKRQSVAFWCNPISGHATLYWYQQILGQGPKLLIQFQNNGVVDDSQLPKDRFSAERLKGVDSTLKIQPAKLEDSAVYLCASSASGSSLNEQFFGPGTRLTVL.

This chain connects TRBV19 to TRBJ2-2, with TRBD1 matching over 8 bases. Germline CDR1 and CDR2: LNHDA and SQIVND (reference sequence). The J segment lost 5 bases and the V segment lost 3 bases, leaving 8 bases of the junction unmatched. The length of the CDR3 is 16 residues. The CDR3 reads CASSIGGTGVTGELFF. The CDR3 DNA sequence: TGTGCCAGTAGTATTGGTGGGACAGGCGTAACCGGGGAGCTGTTTTTT.

The chain uses TRBV30 and TRBJ1-2; possible D gene TRBD1, 5 bases. Germline V gene data show CDR1 as GTSNPN and CDR2 as SVGIG (reference sequence). With 4 bases removed from V and 2 bases from J, the gap between germline ends came to 14 bases. The CDR3 covers 14 residues. The CDR3 region is CAWIGGSTNYGYTF. Written as DNA, the CDR3 is TGTGCCTGGATTGGGGGGTCAACGAACTATGGCTACACCTTC. Full variable domain (remainder filled in from reference TRBV30 and TRBJ1-2): SQTIHQWPATLVQPVGSPLSLECTVEGTSNPNLYWYRQAAGRGLQLLFYSVGIGQISSEVPQNLSASRPQDRQFILSSKKLLLSDSGFYLCAWIGGSTNYGYTFGSGTRLTVV.